This T cell receptor (beta chain) was retrieved from a study of type 1 and type 2 diabetes patients. General study findings and limits: In CD4+ and CD8+ T cells, type 2 diabetes diversity exceeded type 1.

PCR was run on genomic DNA. The TCR beta CDR3 region was amplified using 30 forward and 13 reverse primers. TCRdb itself ran the multiplex PCR reads through MiXCR, one entry per CDR3 protein. In the table there are under 300,000 distinct CDR3 sequences, approximately 45% of which are singletons. Unmatched junction bases numbered 14, after V lost 5 bases and J lost 4 bases. The CDR3 is 16 amino acids. CDR1 is PRHDT, CDR2 FYEKMQ, per germline (reference sequence). Of note for this clonotype: What it recognizes is unknown.

This TCR was recovered from a man between 18 and 29 years old with type 2 diabetes. The rearrangement links TRBV13 to TRBJ2-7; 7 nucleotides agree with TRBD1. The sequenced sample was peripheral blood mononuclear cells (PBMCs). The CDR3 sequence is CASSPKDRAGIYEQYF. The DNA of the CDR3 is TGTGCCAGCAGCCCGAAAGACAGGGCGGGTATATACGAGCAGTACTTC. Variable domain in full (rest from reference TRBV13 and TRBJ2-7): AAGVIQSPRHLIKEKRETATLKCYPIPRHDTVYWYQQGPGQDPQFLISFYEKMQSDKGSIPDRFSAQQFSDYHSELNMSSLELGDSALYFCASSPKDRAGIYEQYFGPGTRLTVT.